The 29 T cell receptor beta chains given below trace back to one sample, sequenced in a study of cytomegalovirus exposure and HLA in healthy donors. The PCR was carried out with 60 Vbeta primers and 13 Jbeta primers. Libraries were prepared by immunoSEQ multiplex PCR; TCRdb keeps only in-frame clonotypes and omits some of them. This table holds 210,000 or so clones, about 80% found once. The sequenced sample consisted of PBMCs. The receptors stem from a girl aged 10-17 years in good health and CMV-seronegative.

This clone was picked up a small number of times. V and J are TRBV10-3 and TRBJ1-4, with a weak D call TRBD1 (5 bases). The ends were cut back, 0 bases at V and 13 bases at J, with 15 bases in the middle. The germline V gene has CDR1 ENHRY and CDR2 SYGVKD. CDR3 length: 14 residues. CDR3 coding DNA: TGTGCCATCAGTGAGTCTCTTAGCGGGGGAGGACTGTTTTTT. It encodes CAISESLSGGGLFF.

This chain connects TRBV28 to TRBJ1-3; D possibly corresponds to TRBD1 (6 bases). Germline values: CDR1 MDHEN, CDR2 SYDVKM. This CDR3 has 15 residues. The V end was cut by 5 bases, the J end by 0 bases, with 11 bases between. The CDR3 sequence is CASSPGAFSGNTIYF. DNA for the CDR3: TGTGCCAGCAGTCCAGGGGCATTCTCTGGAAACACCATATATTTT.

The genes are TRBV6-1 and TRBJ2-5; 7 positions agree with TRBD1. The V segment lost 5 bases and the J segment 2 bases; nucleotides outside the gene matches: 2. CDR1 and CDR2 (germline): MNHNS, SASEGT. The CDR3 consists of 13 residues. The CDR3 sequence is CASSTGEQETQYF. The CDR3 coding sequence is TGTGCCAGCAGTACAGGGGAACAAGAGACCCAGTACTTC.

The gene calls are TRBV2 and TRBJ1-4; 9 positions match TRBD1. The CDR3 runs to 15 residues. The germline gives CDR1 SNHLY, CDR2 FYNNEI. Losses at the gene ends were 7 bases for V and 6 bases for J; bases not matched to a gene: 9. The CDR3 DNA follows: TGTGCCAGCAAGATGCAACAGGGGGCGGATGAAAAACTGTTTTTT. The encoded protein is CASKMQQGADEKLFF.

The chain joins TRBV15 to TRBJ2-1; 12 positions agree with TRBD1. CDR1 LNHNV and CDR2 YYDKDF come from the germline V gene (reference sequence). CDR3 length: 14 residues. V was clipped by 3 bases and J by 9 bases; unmatched bases: 3. CDR3 amino acids: CATSRGTGGAEQFF. Here the CDR3 DNA reads TGTGCCACCAGCAGGGGGACAGGGGGCGCTGAGCAGTTCTTC.

The chain couples TRBV5-8 to TRBJ2-3, with D perhaps matching TRBD1 (5 bases). Germline V gene sequence: CDR1 SGHTS, CDR2 YDEGEE. This CDR3 has 16 residues. Trimming left V 7 bases short and J 0 bases short, with 18 bases between. The CDR3: CASRREPPLSTDTQYF. The CDR3 DNA sequence: TGTGCCAGCCGCAGGGAACCTCCATTAAGCACAGATACGCAGTATTTT.

The chain employs TRBV27 and TRBJ1-4; 7 nucleotides align to TRBD1. The germline CDR1 and CDR2 sequences are MNHEY and SMNVEV (reference sequence). This CDR3 comprises 15 residues. Trimming removed 5 bases from V and 7 bases from J; junction bases left unmatched: 10. CDR3 amino acids: CASSVRRGLGEKLFF. The CDR3 DNA reads TGTGCCAGCAGTGTCCGAAGGGGGCTGGGTGAAAAACTGTTTTTT.

V is TRBV7-8 and J is TRBJ1-5; no clear D gene. V gave up 5 bases and J gave up 0 bases, with 11 bases separating them. The CDR3 loop spans 15 amino acids. The V gene's germline CDR1 is SGHVS and CDR2 FQNEAQ. CDR3 amino acids: CASSTITYSNQPQHF. CDR3 coding DNA: TGTGCCAGCAGCACTATCACATATAGCAATCAGCCCCAGCATTTT. Complete variable domain (other parts from reference TRBV7-8 and TRBJ1-5): GAGVSQSPRYKVAKRGQDVALRCDPISGHVSLFWYQQALGQGPEFLTYFQNEAQLDKSGLPSDRFFAERPEGSVSTLKIQRTQQEDSAVYLCASSTITYSNQPQHFGDGTRLSIL.

The rearrangement links TRBV18 to TRBJ1-1; 8 bases are a match to TRBD1. Trimming took 2 bases from V and 4 from J; bases not matched to a gene: 3. Per germline, CDR1 KGHSH and CDR2 LQKENI. The CDR3 spans 14 residues. The CDR3 spells CASSPNRGSTEAFF. As DNA, the CDR3 is TGTGCCAGCTCACCAAACAGGGGGAGCACTGAAGCTTTCTTT.

The table lists this clone with a few counts. The V and J genes are TRBV28 and TRBJ1-5, with 9 bases fitting TRBD1. CDR1 MDHEN and CDR2 SYDVKM come from the germline V gene. J was trimmed by 6 bases and V by 5 bases; bases with no gene match: 5. The length of the CDR3 is 14 residues. Here the CDR3 DNA reads TGTGCCAGCAGTACCGGGACAGGGATTCAGCCCCAGCATTTT. Translating gives CASSTGTGIQPQHF.

The chain recombines TRBV7-2 with TRBJ2-5; TRBD1 matches at 10 bases. TRBJ2-7 explains the end of the DNA better; the J call may be wrong. The germline CDR1 and CDR2 sequences are SGHTA and FQGNSA. This CDR3 region has 15 residues. In nucleotides, the CDR3 is TGTGCCAGCAGCCTACGACAGGGGGCTAGTAACGAGCAGTACTTC. Its protein is CASSLRQGASNEQYF.

This sequence joins TRBV4-1 and TRBJ1-2; D remains ambiguous. CDR1 and CDR2 from the germline V gene are MGHRA and YSYEKL. Between the trimmed V and J ends, which lost 0 bases and 4 bases, there was a span of 15 bases. This CDR3 contains 16 residues. The DNA of the CDR3 is TGCGCCAGCAGCCAAGAAGGCCAGGCCAGACGCTATGGCTACACCTTC. As protein: CASSQEGQARRYGYTF.

The V gene is TRBV11-2, the J gene TRBJ2-1; 7 bases agree with TRBD1. This CDR3 region has 13 residues. V gave up 4 bases and J gave up 10 bases; unmatched junction bases: 7. CDR1 SGHAT and CDR2 FQNNGV come from the germline V gene. CDR3 protein: CASSSTRQGEQFF. The DNA for the CDR3 is TGTGCCAGCAGCTCGACACGACAGGGAGAGCAGTTCTTC. The whole variable domain, filled in from reference TRBV11-2 and TRBJ2-1, reads EAGVAQSPRYKIIEKRQSVAFWCNPISGHATLYWYQQILGQGPKLLIQFQNNGVVDDSQLPKDRFSAERLKGVDSTLKIQPAKLEDSAVYLCASSSTRQGEQFFGPGTRLTVL.

This clone was observed a single time. The chain combines TRBV6-1 with TRBJ2-7; 8 positions match TRBD2. The CDR3 length is 15 residues. V shed 2 bases, J shed 4 bases, and the junction held 7 bases outside the gene matches. In germline, CDR1 is MNHNS, CDR2 SASEGT. CDR3 in amino acids: CASSEIAGSLYEQYF. Here the CDR3 DNA reads TGTGCCAGCAGTGAAATAGCGGGAAGCCTTTACGAGCAGTACTTC.

The rearrangement joins TRBV4-3 to TRBJ1-1; a weak D match, TRBD1 (5 bases). Germline loops: CDR1 LGHNA, CDR2 YSLEER. This CDR3 comprises 14 residues. The V and J ends lost 5 bases and 6 bases respectively, with 16 bases between them. In DNA, the CDR3 is TGCGCCAGCAGCACCGAAACAGGCGGGGCTGAAGCTTTCTTT. It encodes CASSTETGGAEAFF.

In this sample, this clone turned up a few times. This chain connects TRBV18 to TRBJ1-4; 7 bases align to TRBD1. This CDR3 has 16 amino acids. From germline, CDR1 is KGHSH and CDR2 LQKENI. Trimming took 5 bases from V and 10 from J; bases not matched to a gene: 16. Written as DNA, the CDR3 is TGTGCCAGCTCATCCATGGGAGAGACAGGGAGATCAAAACTGTTTTTT. It is translated as CASSSMGETGRSKLFF.

The chain couples TRBV28 to TRBJ2-7; 13 bases map to TRBD2. Germline loops: CDR1 MDHEN, CDR2 SYDVKM. Trimming at V came to 4 bases and at J to 10 bases, leaving 10 bases not matched to a gene. The CDR3 spans 15 residues. The CDR3 DNA is TGTGCCAGCAGTTCCGGGACTAGCGGGGCCGAACTCCAGTACTTC. Encoded protein: CASSSGTSGAELQYF.

This clone was detected a few times. The chain links TRBV6-1 to TRBJ2-7, with TRBD2 matching over 11 bases. This CDR3 contains 16 residues. Germline-derived CDR1 and CDR2 are MNHNS and SASEGT. V lost 4 bases to trimming and J lost 2 bases; unmatched junction nucleotides: 7. This chain's CDR3 is CASSGFLAGGPYEQYF. CDR3 nucleotides: TGTGCCAGCAGTGGGTTTCTAGCGGGAGGCCCCTACGAGCAGTACTTC.

V and J are TRBV15 and TRBJ1-2; tentative D call: TRBD1 (5 bases). The germline V gene has CDR1 LNHNV and CDR2 YYDKDF (reference sequence). This CDR3 is built from 15 residues. With 0 bases removed from V and 6 bases from J, the gap between germline ends came to 14 bases. This CDR3 reads CATSREEGWLHGYTF. Here the CDR3 DNA reads TGTGCCACCAGCAGAGAGGAGGGGTGGTTACATGGCTACACCTTC.

The chain is built from TRBV28 and TRBJ1-1, with 7 bases that match TRBD1. The CDR3 consists of 13 residues. Germline V lookup: CDR1 MDHEN, CDR2 SYDVKM. V lost 3 bases, J lost 7 bases, and 5 bases stayed unmatched. CDR3 bases: TGTGCCAGCAGTTTCGCCGGGACAGATGAAGCTTTCTTT. Translated, it gives CASSFAGTDEAFF.

The V gene is TRBV27, the J gene TRBJ2-3; the match to TRBD1 covers 8 bases. CDR1 and CDR2 (germline): MNHEY, SMNVEV (reference sequence). This CDR3 region has 17 residues. J was trimmed by 7 bases and V by 3 bases; bases with no gene match: 15. CDR3 sequence: CASSFLQTGVLPNTQYF. CDR3 nucleotide sequence: TGTGCCAGCAGTTTTCTCCAGACAGGGGTCCTTCCGAATACGCAGTATTTT.

This chain uses TRBV12-2 with TRBJ1-4; TRBD1 is taken as the D call from the table, unchecked against the DNA. TRBV12-2 is classified as a pseudogene. The CDR3 loop spans 14 amino acids. This chain's CDR3 is CASRWDRLNEKLFF. The CDR3 DNA reads as TGTGCAAGTCGATGGGACAGACTTAATGAAAAACTGTTTTTT.

This clone was seen just once. The chain carries TRBV21-1 and TRBJ2-3; the table assigns TRBD1, which was not confirmed against the DNA. TRBV21-1 is flagged as a pseudogene. The CDR3 totals 15 residues. The DNA of the CDR3 is TGTGCCAGCAGCAACTGGGACAGGGAAACAGATACGCAGTATTTT. This encodes CASSNWDRETDTQYF.

This rearrangement joins TRBV18 to TRBJ2-7; 10 bases are shared with TRBD1. Germline V lookup: CDR1 KGHSH, CDR2 LQKENI. The CDR3 has 14 residues. V shed 3 bases, J shed 7 bases, and the junction held 6 bases outside the gene matches. This CDR3 is CASSPLDRGREQYF. CDR3 sequence (DNA): TGTGCCAGCTCACCCTTGGACAGGGGGAGAGAGCAGTACTTC. Complete variable domain (other parts from reference TRBV18 and TRBJ2-7): NAGVMQNPRHLVRRRGQEARLRCSPMKGHSHVYWYRQLPEEGLKFMVYLQKENIIDESGMPKERFSAEFPKEGPSILRIQQVVRGDSAAYFCASSPLDRGREQYFGPGTRLTVT.

The chain carries TRBV29-1 and TRBJ2-7; D is possibly TRBD2 (6 bases). The germline V and J ends were trimmed by 1 base and 3 bases, with 13 bases remaining between them. From germline, CDR1 is SQVTM and CDR2 ANQGSEA. There are 14 residues in the CDR3. CDR3 amino acids: CSVEGEAGSYEQYF. The CDR3, as DNA: TGCAGCGTTGAAGGGGAGGCGGGGAGCTACGAGCAGTACTTC.

V usage is TRBV27 and J usage is TRBJ2-2; D is unclear. Germline CDR1 is MNHEY and CDR2 is SMNVEV (reference sequence). V lost 5 bases, J lost 3 bases, and 4 bases lay in between. The CDR3 consists of 12 residues. CDR3 in amino acids: CASSPDTGELFF. The CDR3 nucleotides read TGTGCCAGCAGTCCTGACACCGGGGAGCTGTTTTTT.

On this clone itself: The same CDR3 arises from other DNA sequences in this sample as well. The chain joins TRBV19 to TRBJ1-5; D is possibly TRBD1 (5 bases). The CDR3 is made up of 15 amino acids. Germline values: CDR1 LNHDA, CDR2 SQIVND (reference sequence). The germline V and J ends were trimmed by 0 bases and 4 bases, with 10 bases remaining between them. The DNA of the CDR3 is TGTGCCAGTAGTATAGATCGGGGGGGTAATCAGCCCCAGCATTTT. It specifies CASSIDRGGNQPQHF.

This chain uses TRBV4-1 with TRBJ2-3, with TRBD1 as a possible D gene (6 bases). The V gene lost 0 bases and the J gene lost 2 bases, with 15 bases spanning the gap. Germline V gives CDR1 MGHRA, CDR2 YSYEKL. CDR3 length: 17 amino acids. The CDR3 sequence: CASSQDYPGASTDTQYF. CDR3 DNA sequence: TGCGCCAGCAGCCAAGATTATCCAGGGGCGTCCACAGATACGCAGTATTTT.

This clone was counted a few times. CDR3 sequence reads: CASSQGRGRITGELFF. CDR3 DNA sequence: TGCGCCAGCAGCCAAGGGAGGGGGCGCATCACCGGGGAGCTGTTTTTT. V and J are TRBV4-3 and TRBJ2-2, with D perhaps matching TRBD1 (7 bases). This CDR3 comprises 16 residues. The V and J ends lost 1 base and 4 bases respectively, with 13 bases between them. CDR1 is LGHNA, CDR2 YSLEER, per germline.